This paragraph reports one T cell receptor beta chain. This record comes from a study of radiotherapy plus CTLA-4 blockade in lung cancer. Profiling relied on immunoSEQ multiplex PCR, and the TCRdb table lists in-frame clones only, not all of them. Here the sample spans tens of thousands of clones, about four fifths being singletons. Germline V gene data show CDR1 as MNHNS and CDR2 as SASEGT. V was clipped by 5 bases and J by 3 bases, with 4 bases between them. The CDR3 contains 11 residues. The material was peripheral blood, obtained from a patient treated with radiotherapy plus ipilimumab. This sequence originates from a human donor with non-small cell lung cancer that progressed on radiotherapy plus ipilimumab. The genes are TRBV6-1 and TRBJ1-2; D unresolved. The CDR3 here is CASSPYYGYTF. As DNA, the CDR3 is TGTGCCAGCAGTCCCTACTATGGCTACACCTTC.